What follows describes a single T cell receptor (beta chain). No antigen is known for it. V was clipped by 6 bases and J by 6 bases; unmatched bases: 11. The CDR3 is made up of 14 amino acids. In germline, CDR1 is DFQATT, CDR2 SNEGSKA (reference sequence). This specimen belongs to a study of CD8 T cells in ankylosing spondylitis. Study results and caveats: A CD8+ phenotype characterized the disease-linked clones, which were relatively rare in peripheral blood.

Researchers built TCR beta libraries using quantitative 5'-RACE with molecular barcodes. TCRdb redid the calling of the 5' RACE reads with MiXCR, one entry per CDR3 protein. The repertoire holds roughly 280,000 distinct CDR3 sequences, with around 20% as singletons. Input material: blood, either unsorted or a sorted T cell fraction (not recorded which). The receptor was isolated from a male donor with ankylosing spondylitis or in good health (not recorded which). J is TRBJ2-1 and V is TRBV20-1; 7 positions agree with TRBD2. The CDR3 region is CSAKRTSTANEQFF. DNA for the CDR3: TGCAGTGCCAAAAGGACTAGTACGGCCAATGAGCAGTTCTTC.